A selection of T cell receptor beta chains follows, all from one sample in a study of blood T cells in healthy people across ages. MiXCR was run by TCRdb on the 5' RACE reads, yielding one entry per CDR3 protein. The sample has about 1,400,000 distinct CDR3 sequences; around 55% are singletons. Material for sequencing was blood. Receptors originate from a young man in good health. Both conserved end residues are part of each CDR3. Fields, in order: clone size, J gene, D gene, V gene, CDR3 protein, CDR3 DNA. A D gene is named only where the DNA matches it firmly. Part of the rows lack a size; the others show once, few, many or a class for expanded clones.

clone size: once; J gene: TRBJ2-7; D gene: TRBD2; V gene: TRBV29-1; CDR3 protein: CSVEDPTRLTSGAYNEQYF; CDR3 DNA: TGCAGCGTTGAAGATCCAACTAGATTGACTAGCGGGGCCTACAATGAGCAGTACTTC
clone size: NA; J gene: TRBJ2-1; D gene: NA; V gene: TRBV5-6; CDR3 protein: CASSLERLAGARLNEQFF; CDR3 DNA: TGTGCCAGCAGCTTGGAAAGGCTCGCGGGGGCGAGACTCAATGAGCAGTTCTTC
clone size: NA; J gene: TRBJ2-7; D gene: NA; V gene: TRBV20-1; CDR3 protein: CSATAPETAYEQYF; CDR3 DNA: TGCAGTGCTACCGCCCCGGAAACCGCCTACGAGCAGTACTTC
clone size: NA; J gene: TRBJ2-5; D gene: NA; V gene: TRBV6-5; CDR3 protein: CASRRTVQETQYF; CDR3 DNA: TGTGCCAGCAGGCGGACAGTCCAAGAGACCCAGTACTTC
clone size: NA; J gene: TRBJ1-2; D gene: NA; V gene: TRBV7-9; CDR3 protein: CASSLASYTANYGYTF; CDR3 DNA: TGTGCCAGCAGCTTAGCTTCATACACAGCAAACTATGGCTACACCTTC
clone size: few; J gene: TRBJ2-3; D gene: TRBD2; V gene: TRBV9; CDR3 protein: CASSVSTSGGLRDTQYF; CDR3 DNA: TGTGCCAGCAGCGTTTCGACTAGCGGGGGTCTGAGGGATACGCAGTATTTT
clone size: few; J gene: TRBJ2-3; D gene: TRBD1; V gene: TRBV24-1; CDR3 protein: CATSDLTGVDTQYF; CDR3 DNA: TGTGCCACCAGTGATTTGACAGGGGTTGATACGCAGTATTTT
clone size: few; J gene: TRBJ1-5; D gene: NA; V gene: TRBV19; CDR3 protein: CASRRDPAFNQPQHF; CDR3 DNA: TGTGCCAGTAGACGGGACCCTGCTTTCAATCAGCCCCAGCATTTT
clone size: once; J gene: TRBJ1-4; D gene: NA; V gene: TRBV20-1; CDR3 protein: CSARDQIGGQGEKLFF; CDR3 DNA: TGCAGTGCTAGAGATCAAATCGGAGGTCAGGGTGAAAAACTGTTTTTT
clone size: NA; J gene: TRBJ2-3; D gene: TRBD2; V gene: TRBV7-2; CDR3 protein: CASSRTSGTTDTQYF; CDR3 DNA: TGTGCCAGCAGCCGGACTAGCGGGACCACAGATACGCAGTATTTT
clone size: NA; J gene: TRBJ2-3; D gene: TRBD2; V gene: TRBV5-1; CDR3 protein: CASSRTSGGGTQYF; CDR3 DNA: TGCGCCAGCAGCCGGACTAGCGGAGGTGGTACGCAGTATTTT
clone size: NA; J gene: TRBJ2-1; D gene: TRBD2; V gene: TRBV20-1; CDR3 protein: CSARKRGGYEQFF; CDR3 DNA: TGCAGTGCTAGAAAGCGGGGGGGGTATGAGCAGTTCTTC
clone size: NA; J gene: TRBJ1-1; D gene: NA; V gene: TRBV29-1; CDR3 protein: CSVDRQDFTFF; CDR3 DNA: TGCAGCGTTGATCGGCAGGATTTTACTTTCTTT
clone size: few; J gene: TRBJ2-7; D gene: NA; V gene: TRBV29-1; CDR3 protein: CSVVLSGPYEQYF; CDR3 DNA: TGCAGCGTTGTTTTGTCGGGACCGTACGAGCAGTACTTC
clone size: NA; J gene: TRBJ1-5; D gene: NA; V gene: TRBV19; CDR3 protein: CASSILPAGYSNQPQHF; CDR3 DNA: TGTGCCAGTAGTATTCTCCCCGCAGGATATAGCAATCAGCCCCAGCATTTT
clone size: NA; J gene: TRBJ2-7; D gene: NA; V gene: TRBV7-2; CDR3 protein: CASSLVGALSYNEQYF; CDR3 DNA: TGTGCCAGCAGCTTAGTCGGGGCTCTCTCCTACAATGAGCAGTACTTC
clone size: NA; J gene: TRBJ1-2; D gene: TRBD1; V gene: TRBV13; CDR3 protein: CASRSLRSGGVYGYTF; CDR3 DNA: TGTGCCAGCAGGAGCCTCAGGTCAGGGGGCGTCTATGGCTACACCTTC
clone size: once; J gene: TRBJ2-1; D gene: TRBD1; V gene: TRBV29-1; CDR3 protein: CSGSDRGRQQFF; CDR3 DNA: TGCAGCGGATCAGACAGGGGGCGGCAGCAGTTCTTC
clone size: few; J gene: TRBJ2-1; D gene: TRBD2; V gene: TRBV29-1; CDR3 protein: CSSSGGAEGIPYNEQFF; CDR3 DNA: TGCAGCTCTAGCGGGGGGGCCGAAGGGATCCCTTACAATGAGCAGTTCTTC
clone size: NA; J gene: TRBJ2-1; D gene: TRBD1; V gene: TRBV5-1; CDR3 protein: CASSTGTDIYNEQFF; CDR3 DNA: TGCGCCAGCAGCACGGGGACAGACATCTACAATGAGCAGTTCTTC
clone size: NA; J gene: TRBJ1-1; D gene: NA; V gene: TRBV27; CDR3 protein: CASRHSGDFSEAFF; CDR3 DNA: TGTGCCAGCAGACATTCCGGTGACTTCAGTGAAGCTTTCTTT
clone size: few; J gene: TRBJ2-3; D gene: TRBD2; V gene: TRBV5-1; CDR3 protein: CASSLVSGRGDTQYF; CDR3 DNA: TGCGCCAGCAGCTTGGTTAGCGGGAGGGGAGATACGCAGTATTTT
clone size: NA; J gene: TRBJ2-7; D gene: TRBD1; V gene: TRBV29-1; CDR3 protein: CSGLAQGDDEQYF; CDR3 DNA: TGCAGCGGTCTAGCACAGGGGGACGACGAGCAGTACTTC
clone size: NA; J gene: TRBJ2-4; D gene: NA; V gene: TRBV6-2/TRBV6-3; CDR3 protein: CASSYSPRGKNIQYF; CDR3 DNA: TGTGCCAGCAGTTATTCCCCCAGGGGTAAGAACATTCAGTACTTC
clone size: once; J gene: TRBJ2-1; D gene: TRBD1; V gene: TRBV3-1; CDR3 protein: CASSQWTGGYDNEQFF; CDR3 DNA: TGTGCCAGCAGCCAATGGACAGGGGGTTATGACAATGAGCAGTTCTTC
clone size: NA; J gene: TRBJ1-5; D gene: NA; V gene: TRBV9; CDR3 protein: CASSEGGFGNQPQHF; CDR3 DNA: TGTGCCAGCAGCGAGGGAGGGTTCGGCAATCAGCCCCAGCATTTT
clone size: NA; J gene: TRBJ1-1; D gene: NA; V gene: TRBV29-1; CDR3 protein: CSVEAQGQAFF; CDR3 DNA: TGCAGCGTTGAAGCGCAGGGGCAAGCTTTCTTT
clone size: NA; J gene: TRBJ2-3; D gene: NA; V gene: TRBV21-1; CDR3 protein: CATAGGADTQYF; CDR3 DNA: TGTGCCACGGCGGGGGGGGCAGATACGCAGTATTTT